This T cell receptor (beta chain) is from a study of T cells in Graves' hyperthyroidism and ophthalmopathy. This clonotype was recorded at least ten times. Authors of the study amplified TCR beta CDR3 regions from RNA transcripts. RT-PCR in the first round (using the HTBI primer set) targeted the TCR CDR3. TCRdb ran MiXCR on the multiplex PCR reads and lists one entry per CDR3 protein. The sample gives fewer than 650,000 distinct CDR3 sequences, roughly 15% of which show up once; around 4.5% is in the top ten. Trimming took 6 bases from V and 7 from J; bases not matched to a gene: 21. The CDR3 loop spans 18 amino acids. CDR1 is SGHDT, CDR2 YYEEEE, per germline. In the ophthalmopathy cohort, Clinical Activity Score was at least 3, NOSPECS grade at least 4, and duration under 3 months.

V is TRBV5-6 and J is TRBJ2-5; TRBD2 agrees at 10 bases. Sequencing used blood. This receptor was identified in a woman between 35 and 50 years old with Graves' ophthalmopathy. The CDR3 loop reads CASTAGTSDTARLRTQYF. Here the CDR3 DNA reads TGTGCCAGCACGGCCGGGACTAGCGACACCGCAAGATTGCGGACCCAGTACTTC. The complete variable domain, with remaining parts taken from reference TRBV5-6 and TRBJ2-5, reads DAGVTQSPTHLIKTRGQQVTLRCSPKSGHDTVSWYQQALGQGPQFIFQYYEEEERQRGNFPDRFSGHQFPNYSSELNVNALLLGDSALYLCASTAGTSDTARLRTQYFGPGTRLLVL.